This TCR beta chain was captured by sequencing in a study of post-analysis software for immune sequencing data. Study overall: Progressive-relapsing, secondary progressive and relapsing-remitting multiple sclerosis were among the disease courses included.

Trimming removed 4 bases from V and 4 bases from J, with 7 bases in between. The CDR3 runs 12 residues. Comments on this clonotype: The antigen is undetermined.

The authors incorporated unique molecular identifiers into the TCR beta cDNA libraries. TCRdb redid the calling of the PCR reads with MiXCR, one entry per CDR3 protein. The sample shows roughly 600,000 distinct CDR3 sequences, about 44% of them seen only once. The study's findings and limits: A few TRBV segments (TRBV5-6, TRBV5-1 and TRBV20-1 among them) occurred more frequently in patients than in controls.

The specimen was blood. The receptor's source is a girl between 5 and 17 years old with multiple sclerosis. The chain is built from TRBV12-3 or TRBV12-4 and TRBJ1-2; D not resolved. In DNA form, the CDR3 reads TGTGCCAGCAGTTGGCACACCTATGGCTACACCTTC. Encoded protein: CASSWHTYGYTF.